These 10 T cell receptor beta chains came from one sample sequenced in a study of shared clonotypes between healthy human individuals. The method was immunoSEQ multiplex PCR; TCRdb's version includes in-frame clones alone and lacks a portion of them. This table holds roughly 1,100,000 clones, roughly 80% found once. The sequenced material came from memory CD4+ T cells sorted from blood. As to subset: CD45RA-negative fraction. The receptors derive from a man between 18 and 29 years old in good health.

The rearrangement links TRBV5-8 to TRBJ2-3; tentative D call: TRBD2 (6 bases). Per the germline V gene, CDR1 is SGHTS and CDR2 is YDEGEE. This CDR3 has 14 amino acids. V lost 4 bases, J lost 5 bases, and 14 bases lay in between. CDR3 DNA sequence: TGTGCCAGCAGCCCCCGGAGGAGGGAAGATACGCAGTATTTT. It codes for CASSPRRREDTQYF.

The CDR3 spells CASSLEGTGGTYEQYF. CDR3 DNA sequence: TGTGCCAGTAGTCTTGAGGGGACAGGGGGTACCTACGAGCAGTACTTC. This chain joins TRBV19 and TRBJ2-7; 11 bases are a match to TRBD1. This CDR3 is 16 amino acids long. Trimming took 5 bases from V and 2 from J; bases not matched to a gene: 8. Germline CDR1 reads LNHDA; CDR2 reads SQIVND (reference sequence).

The chain links TRBV10-3 to TRBJ2-7; D may match TRBD1 or TRBD2 (7 bases each). The CDR3 is made up of 13 amino acids. Trimming left V 11 bases short and J 4 bases short, with 18 bases between. Looked up from germline, CDR1 is ENHRY and CDR2 is SYGVKD. The DNA for the CDR3 is TGTGCCGTCCAGGGGGAGGGCCAATACGAGCAGTACTTC. Translated: CAVQGEGQYEQYF.

The chain carries TRBV10-3 and TRBJ1-5; maybe TRBD1 (5 bases). The ends were cut back, 2 bases at V and 4 bases at J, with 12 bases in the middle. CDR3 length: 15 amino acids. Germline CDR1 and CDR2: ENHRY and SYGVKD. The CDR3 DNA sequence: TGTGCCATCAGTGAGGACAGTTCGTTTAATCAGCCCCAGCATTTT. Its translation is CAISEDSSFNQPQHF.

This clone was detected many times. This chain connects TRBV10-2 to TRBJ2-3, with 15 bases matching TRBD2. CDR3 length: 17 amino acids. V lost 6 bases, J lost 4 bases, and 8 bases stayed unmatched. Germline V gene data show CDR1 as WSHSY and CDR2 as SAAADI. CDR3 sequence reads: CASRLGLAGGPADTQYF. CDR3 sequence (DNA): TGCGCCAGCAGACTAGGACTAGCGGGAGGGCCGGCAGATACGCAGTATTTT.

This chain links TRBV14 with TRBJ2-5, with D possibly matching TRBD1 (5 bases). This CDR3 spans 16 amino acids. The V and J ends lost 0 bases and 6 bases respectively, with 17 bases between them. The germline V gene encodes CDR1 SGHDN and CDR2 FVKESK. In DNA, the CDR3 is TGTGCCAGCAGCCAAGAGAAAAGGCAGGGTGTTCAGACCCAGTACTTC. It is translated as CASSQEKRQGVQTQYF.

This chain joins TRBV5-1 and TRBJ2-2; D perhaps matches TRBD2 (5 bases). The CDR3 consists of 16 residues. The V end was cut by 1 base, the J end by 4 bases, with 14 bases between. From germline, CDR1 is SGHRS and CDR2 YFSETQ. CDR3 region: CASSLSAGVGTGELFF. CDR3 coding DNA: TGCGCCAGCAGCTTGTCGGCCGGGGTCGGCACCGGGGAGCTGTTTTTT.

The chain is built from TRBV11-2 and TRBJ2-7; 7 bases line up with TRBD2. J gave up 2 bases and V 1 base, and 5 bases lay outside the gene matches. CDR3 length: 15 amino acids. CDR1 is SGHAT and CDR2 is FQNNGV in the germline V gene. The CDR3 bases are TGTGCCAGCAGCTTAGCTAGTGGGGGGGCCTACGAGCAGTACTTC. Amino acid sequence: CASSLASGGAYEQYF.

The rearrangement uses TRBV14 and TRBJ1-2; 12 positions match TRBD1. The CDR3 runs to 16 residues. Germline V lookup: CDR1 SGHDN, CDR2 FVKESK. J gave up 8 bases and V 1 base, and 8 bases lay outside the gene matches. CDR3 in amino acids: CASSQVRDRGHQGYTF. CDR3 bases: TGTGCCAGCAGCCAAGTCAGGGACAGGGGGCATCAGGGCTACACCTTC.

V and J are TRBV7-2 and TRBJ1-6, with no clear D. The CDR3 covers 13 residues. V gave up 3 bases and J gave up 10 bases, with 10 bases separating them. Germline V lookup: CDR1 SGHTA, CDR2 FQGNSA. CDR3 in amino acids: CASSFEGKSPLHF. The CDR3 coding sequence is TGTGCCAGCAGCTTCGAGGGAAAATCACCCCTCCACTTT.